Sequencing of this T cell receptor beta chain was carried out in a study of human T cells and chemical hapten exposure. Study conclusions and caveats: Healthy people's immune response may differ from that of the donors, who had alopecia.

This clonotype was observed at least ten times. The antigen is unknown. One entry per CDR3 protein results from TCRdb running MiXCR on the RACE reads. The repertoire has more than 85,000 distinct CDR3 sequences, about a tenth of them found once; the top ten carry 3.1%. As to time point: patch test 2, 6 weeks after DPC sensitization. The treatment was: therapeutic diphenylcyclopropenone sensitization with weekly scalp DPC. The sample here was whole blood, taken in connection with sensitization to the hapten diphenylcyclopropenone (DPC). The clonotype originates from a middle-aged woman with alopecia areata. Some clones in this sample may be carry-over from other donors' samples.

The CDR3 protein is CSVEASGGHYNEQFF. CDR3 nucleotide sequence: TGCAGCGTTGAGGCTAGCGGGGGGCACTACAATGAGCAGTTCTTC. This rearrangement joins TRBV29-1 to TRBJ2-1; 11 nucleotides agree with TRBD2. The CDR3 has 15 amino acids. Germline values: CDR1 SQVTM, CDR2 ANQGSEA. Unmatched junction bases numbered 4, after V lost 3 bases and J lost 3 bases.